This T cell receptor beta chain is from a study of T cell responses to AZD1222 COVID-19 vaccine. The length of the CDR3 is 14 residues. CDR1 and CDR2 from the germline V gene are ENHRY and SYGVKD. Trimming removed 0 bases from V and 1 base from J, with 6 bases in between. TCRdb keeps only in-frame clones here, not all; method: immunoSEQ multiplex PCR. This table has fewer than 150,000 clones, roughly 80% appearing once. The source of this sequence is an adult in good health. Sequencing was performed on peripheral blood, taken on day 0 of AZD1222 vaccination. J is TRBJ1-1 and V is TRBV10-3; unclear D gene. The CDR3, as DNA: TGTGCCATCAGTGAGTCTAGACAGAACACTGAAGCTTTCTTT. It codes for CAISESRQNTEAFF.